This T cell receptor beta chain was captured by sequencing in a study of technical replicates of blood from a few donors. Some clones are missing from TCRdb's copy, which holds only in-frame ones; the method was immunoSEQ multiplex PCR. Found here are more than 45,000 clones, around 92% of them singletons; the top ten hold about 4.3%. This CDR3 region has 15 residues. The germline V gene has CDR1 SGHTA and CDR2 FQGNSA. The junction had 11 bases not matched to a gene; V was cut back by 5 bases and J by 5 bases. This chain uses TRBV7-2 with TRBJ1-2, with 7 nucleotides matching TRBD1. The sample consisted of PBMCs. The clonotype comes from a human donor in good health. Some clones in this sample may be carry-over from other donors' samples. The DNA of the CDR3 is TGTGCCAGCAGCCGTGGGGTACAGGGACAGTATGGCTACACCTTC. Protein product: CASSRGVQGQYGYTF.